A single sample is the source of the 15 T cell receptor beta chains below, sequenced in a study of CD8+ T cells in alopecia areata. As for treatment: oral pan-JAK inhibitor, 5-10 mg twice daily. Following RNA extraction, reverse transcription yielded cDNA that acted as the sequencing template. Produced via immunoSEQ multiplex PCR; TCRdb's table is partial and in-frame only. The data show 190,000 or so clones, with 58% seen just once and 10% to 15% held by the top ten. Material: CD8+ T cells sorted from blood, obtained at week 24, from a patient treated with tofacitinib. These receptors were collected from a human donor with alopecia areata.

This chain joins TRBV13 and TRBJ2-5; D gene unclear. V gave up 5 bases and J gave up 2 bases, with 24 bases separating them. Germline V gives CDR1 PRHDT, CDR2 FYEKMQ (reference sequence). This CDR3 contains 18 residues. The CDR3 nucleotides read TGTGCCAGCAGCCAACGACATGGTCGGCAGCTTAAGCAAGAGACCCAGTACTTC. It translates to CASSQRHGRQLKQETQYF. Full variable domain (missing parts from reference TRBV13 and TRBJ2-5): AAGVIQSPRHLIKEKRETATLKCYPIPRHDTVYWYQQGPGQDPQFLISFYEKMQSDKGSIPDRFSAQQFSDYHSELNMSSLELGDSALYFCASSQRHGRQLKQETQYFGPGTRLLVL.

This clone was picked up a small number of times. The DNA of the CDR3 is TGCAGCGTTGGGGTCGGGGAGCTGTTTTTT. Protein product: CSVGVGELFF. The V gene is TRBV29-1, the J gene TRBJ2-2, with unresolved D. CDR3 size: 10 residues. The germline V and J ends were trimmed by 4 bases and 7 bases, with 4 bases remaining between them. Per the germline V gene, CDR1 is SQVTM and CDR2 is ANQGSEA.

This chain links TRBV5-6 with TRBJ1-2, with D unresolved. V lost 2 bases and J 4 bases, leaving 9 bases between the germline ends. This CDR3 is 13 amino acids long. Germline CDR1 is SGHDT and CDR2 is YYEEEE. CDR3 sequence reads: CASSFGQPYGYTF. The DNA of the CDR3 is TGTGCCAGCAGCTTCGGGCAGCCCTATGGCTACACCTTC.

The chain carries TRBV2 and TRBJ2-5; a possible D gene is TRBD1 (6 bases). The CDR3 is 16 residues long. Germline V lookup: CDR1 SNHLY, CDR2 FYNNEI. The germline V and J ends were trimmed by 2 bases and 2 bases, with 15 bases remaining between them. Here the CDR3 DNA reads TGTGCCAGCAGTGAACGATCTGGACAGCTTCAAGAGACCCAGTACTTC. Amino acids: CASSERSGQLQETQYF.

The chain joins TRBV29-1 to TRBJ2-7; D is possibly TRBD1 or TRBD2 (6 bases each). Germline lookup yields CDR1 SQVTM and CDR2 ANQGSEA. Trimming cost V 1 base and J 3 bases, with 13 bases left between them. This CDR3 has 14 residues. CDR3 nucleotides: TGCAGCGTTGAAGTGGGGGGCCCCCACTACGAGCAGTACTTC. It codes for CSVEVGGPHYEQYF.

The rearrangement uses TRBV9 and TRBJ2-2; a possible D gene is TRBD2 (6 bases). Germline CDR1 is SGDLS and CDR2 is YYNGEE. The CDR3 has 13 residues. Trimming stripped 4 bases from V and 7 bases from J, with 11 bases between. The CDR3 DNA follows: TGTGCCAGCAGCAAGAACGGGGGCGGGGAGCTGTTTTTT. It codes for CASSKNGGGELFF.

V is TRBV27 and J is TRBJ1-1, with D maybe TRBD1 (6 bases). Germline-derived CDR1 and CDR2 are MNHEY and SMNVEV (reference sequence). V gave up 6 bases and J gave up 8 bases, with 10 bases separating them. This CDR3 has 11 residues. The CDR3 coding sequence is TGTGCCAGCAGCCAGGGGTTGGAAGCTTTCTTT. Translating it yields CASSQGLEAFF.

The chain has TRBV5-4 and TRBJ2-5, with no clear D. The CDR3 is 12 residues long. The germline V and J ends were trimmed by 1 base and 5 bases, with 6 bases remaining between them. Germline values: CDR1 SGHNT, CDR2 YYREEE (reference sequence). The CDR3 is CASSLSSETQYF. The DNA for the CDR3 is TGTGCCAGCAGCTTGTCGAGTGAGACCCAGTACTTC.

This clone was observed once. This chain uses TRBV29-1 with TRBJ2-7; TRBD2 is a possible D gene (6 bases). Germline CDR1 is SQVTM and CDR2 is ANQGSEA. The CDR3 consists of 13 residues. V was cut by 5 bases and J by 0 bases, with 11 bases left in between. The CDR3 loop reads CSVTDYLSYEQYF. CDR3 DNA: TGCAGCGTTACGGACTACCTCTCCTACGAGCAGTACTTC.

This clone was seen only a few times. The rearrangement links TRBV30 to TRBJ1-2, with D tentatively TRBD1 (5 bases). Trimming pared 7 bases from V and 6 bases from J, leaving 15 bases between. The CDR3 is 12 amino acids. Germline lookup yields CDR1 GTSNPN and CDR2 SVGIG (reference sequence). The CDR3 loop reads CAFFSGTNGYTF. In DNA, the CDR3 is TGTGCCTTTTTCTCCGGGACGAATGGCTACACCTTC.

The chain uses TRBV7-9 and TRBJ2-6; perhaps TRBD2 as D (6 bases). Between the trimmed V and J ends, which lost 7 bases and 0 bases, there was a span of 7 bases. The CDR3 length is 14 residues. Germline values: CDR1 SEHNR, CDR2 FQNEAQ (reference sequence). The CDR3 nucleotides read TGTGCCAGCATGGAGGGCTCTGGGGCCAACGTCCTGACTTTC. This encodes CASMEGSGANVLTF.

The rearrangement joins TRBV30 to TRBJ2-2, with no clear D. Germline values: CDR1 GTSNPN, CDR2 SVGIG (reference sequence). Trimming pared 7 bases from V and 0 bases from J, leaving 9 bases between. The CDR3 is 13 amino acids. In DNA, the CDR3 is TGTGCCTTGGTTGGGGCGAACACCGGGGAGCTGTTTTTT. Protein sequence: CALVGANTGELFF.

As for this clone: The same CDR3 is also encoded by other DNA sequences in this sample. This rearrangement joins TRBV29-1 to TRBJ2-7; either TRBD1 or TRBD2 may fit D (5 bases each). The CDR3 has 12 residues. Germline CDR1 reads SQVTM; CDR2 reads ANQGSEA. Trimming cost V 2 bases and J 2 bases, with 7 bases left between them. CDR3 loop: CSVEQGAYEQYF. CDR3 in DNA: TGCAGCGTTGAACAGGGAGCCTACGAGCAGTACTTC.

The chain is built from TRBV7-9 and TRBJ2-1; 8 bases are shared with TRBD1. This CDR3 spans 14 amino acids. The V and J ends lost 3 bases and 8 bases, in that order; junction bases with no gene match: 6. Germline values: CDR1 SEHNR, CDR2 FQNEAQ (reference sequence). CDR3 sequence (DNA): TGTGCCAGCAGCTTCTCAGGGGGCGGGGATGAGCAGTTCTTC. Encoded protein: CASSFSGGGDEQFF.

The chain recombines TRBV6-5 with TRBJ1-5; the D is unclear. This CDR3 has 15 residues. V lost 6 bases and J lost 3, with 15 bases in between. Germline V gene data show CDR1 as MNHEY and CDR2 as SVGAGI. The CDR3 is CASRRTTEYNQPQHF. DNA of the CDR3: TGTGCCAGCAGGAGGACCACCGAATACAATCAGCCCCAGCATTTT.